This T cell receptor (beta chain) was captured by sequencing in a study of T cell responses to AZD1222 COVID-19 vaccine. Study findings and constraints: Baseline serostatus was positive in only six AZD1222 recipients.

About this clone: Antigen: not known.

V was clipped by 4 bases and J by 3 bases, with 13 bases between them. The CDR3 runs 15 residues. In germline, CDR1 is SGHVS, CDR2 FQNEAQ. Clones were sequenced by immunoSEQ multiplex PCR, and TCRdb holds only the in-frame ones, with some missing. The profile covers some 150,000 clones, with 88% appearing a single time and around 5% taken by the ten largest. The source is an adult who received the MenACWY meningococcal vaccine as a control. Source: peripheral blood, taken 28 days after the second dose of the MenACWY control vaccine. V usage is TRBV7-8 and J usage is TRBJ1-3, with D possibly TRBD1 on 6 matching bases. The CDR3, as DNA: TGTGCCAGCAGCTCCATTAGGGGGGATGGAAACACCATATATTTT. The encoded protein is CASSSIRGDGNTIYF.